The T cell receptor beta chain under discussion was sequenced for a study of regulatory T cells in long-lasting Graves disease. This clonotype appeared many times. Sample time point: persistent/refractory GD, antithyroid drugs over 5 years with positive TRAb. The TCR library was prepared using RNA isolated from PBMCs. The CDR3 length is 16 residues. Trimming removed 1 base at V and 5 bases at J, with 17 bases between. Germline CDR1 is LGHDT and CDR2 is YNNKEL (reference sequence). Building the TCR beta libraries relied on iRepertoire HTBI primers, and CDR3 regions underwent Arm-PCR. From the multiplex PCR reads, TCRdb called clonotypes with MiXCR, one entry per CDR3 protein. In the table there are around 340,000 distinct CDR3 sequences, around a fifth of which are singletons.

This clonotype originated in a female donor with Graves disease. The chain combines TRBV3-1 with TRBJ2-5, with a weak D call TRBD2 (6 bases). The specimen comprised peripheral blood mononuclear cells (PBMCs), sampled when the disease was refractory, from a patient treated with antithyroid drugs. Written as DNA, the CDR3 is TGTGCCAGCAGCCAAGGGGAGGCGGGAAGGTGGGAGACCCAGTACTTC. This sequence encodes CASSQGEAGRWETQYF.